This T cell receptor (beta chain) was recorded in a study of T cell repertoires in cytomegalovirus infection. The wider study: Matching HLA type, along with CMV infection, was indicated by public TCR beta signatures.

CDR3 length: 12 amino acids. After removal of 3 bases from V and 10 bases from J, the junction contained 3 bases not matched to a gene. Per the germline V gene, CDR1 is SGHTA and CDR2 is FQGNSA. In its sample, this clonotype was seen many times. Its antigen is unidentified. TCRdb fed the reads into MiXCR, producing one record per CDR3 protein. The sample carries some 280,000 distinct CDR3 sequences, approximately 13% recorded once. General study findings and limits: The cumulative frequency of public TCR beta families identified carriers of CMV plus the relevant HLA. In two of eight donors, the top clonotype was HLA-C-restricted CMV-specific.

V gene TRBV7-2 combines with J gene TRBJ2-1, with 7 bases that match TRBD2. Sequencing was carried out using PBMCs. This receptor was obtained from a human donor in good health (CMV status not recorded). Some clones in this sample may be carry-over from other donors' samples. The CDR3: CASSFSGLEQFF. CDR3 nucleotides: TGTGCCAGCAGCTTTAGCGGGTTAGAGCAGTTCTTC.